The clone carrying this T cell receptor beta chain was recorded at least ten times. The data originate from a study of naive and memory T cell subsets. A UMI-containing oligonucleotide was joined by 3' ligation to the TCR cDNA template. Adult healthy volunteers gave 2.5 ml peripheral blood for whole-blood RNA. The germline gives CDR1 MNHEY, CDR2 SVGAGI. The V and J ends lost 6 bases and 4 bases respectively, with 9 bases between them. The CDR3 length is 12 residues. Four PCR rounds used nested alpha and beta constant region primers plus the SP2 primer. MiXCR, applied by TCRdb to the 5' RACE reads, yields one record per CDR3 protein. The sample shows roughly 60,000 distinct CDR3 sequences, over 7% of them seen only once.

The TCR was taken from a male donor in good health. This sequence joins TRBV6-5 and TRBJ1-1; D remains ambiguous. The CDR3 DNA reads as TGTGCCAGCAGCCTAGAGGGCACTGAAGCTTTCTTT. This translates into CASSLEGTEAFF.